This T cell receptor beta chain was observed in a study of cytomegalovirus exposure and HLA in healthy donors (TCRdb year 2017). For the wider study: According to a later analysis, one platform produced both the 110 or so validation repertoires and the 666 repertoires of the first cohort. High-throughput TCR immunosequencing, statistical association of individual TCRs with disease status, and machine learning were combined to predict cytomegalovirus infection status. In addition to the first cohort of approximately 670 subjects, a separate validation cohort of under 150 different subjects was used. The aim of the study was to test whether cataloging public T cell receptors could identify signatures of past pathogen exposure. Overall study results and their limits: A later analysis had no HLA typing for the validation cohort, so co-occurrence there was scored across all 120 repertoires. Three of the identified cytomegalovirus-associated TCR beta chains were confirmed in vitro to be specific for cytomegalovirus antigens. Cytomegalovirus status was reported to be diagnosed by the classifier with high specificity and sensitivity in both the original and validation cohorts. Of the cluster scores, 90% to 95% were above 0 in a later analysis, which found that TCRs clustered in the first cohort also tended to co-occur in the roughly 130 validation repertoires. In the study, some 180 TCR beta chains were listed as associated with cytomegalovirus. The authors suggested that the approach could potentially be generalized to other disease states and immunological phenotypes. While some public TCRs were present in many individuals, most TCR sequences turned up only very rarely across donors.

The donors belonged to the validation cohort of 120 subjects, which was separate from the roughly 680-subject first cohort. For this clone: Its antigen remains undetermined. No per-base quality is available; no much larger clone lies one base away.

The library was produced with the immunoSEQ multiplex PCR assay. The original pipeline was this. A statistical classification framework was built to diagnose cytomegalovirus status from the catalog of TCR beta chain sequences. TCRdb carries this immuneACCESS record with in-frame sequences only. Its versions omit some clonotypes, under half of them owing to an unresolved V gene in the studies checked, with the rest unexplained. For V, J and clone size, that table is used; D and trimming come from the DNA. This sample has 300,000 to 400,000 clones in its table, and about nine tenths of those were observed once. The ten largest clones take up about 0.8% of the sample. Sequencing used PBMCs. The source of this sequence is a woman between 18 and 29 years old in good health and CMV-seronegative.

CDR3 loop: CAWRGGWYTEAFF. The sequence in DNA is TGTGCCTGGAGGGGGGGGTGGTACACTGAAGCTTTCTTT. This chain joins TRBV30 to TRBJ1-1, with TRBD1 perhaps the D gene, on 5 matching bases. V sheds 3 bases and J sheds 3 bases, leaving 11 bases between their ends. Based on the germline V gene (reference sequence), the CDR1 and CDR2 sequences are GTSNPN and SVGIG. Taken from cysteine to phenylalanine, the CDR3 has 13 residues. Only the CDR3 DNA is retained, 39 bases long and in frame from the first base.